This passage covers 9 T cell receptor beta chains from one sample sequenced in a study of human T cells and chemical hapten exposure. TCRdb reprocessed the RACE reads via MiXCR and lists one record per CDR3 protein. The sample includes 150,000 to 200,000 distinct CDR3 sequences, 24% seen only once; the top ten take roughly 2.4%. Time point noted: patch test 3, about 24 weeks after DPC sensitization. Treatment in this sample: therapeutic diphenylcyclopropenone sensitization with weekly scalp DPC. This material consisted of whole blood, taken in connection with sensitization to the hapten diphenylcyclopropenone (DPC). Receptor source: a woman in her 40s with alopecia areata. Some clones in this sample may be carry-over from other donors' samples.

This clonotype occurred a few times. This chain uses TRBV12-3 or TRBV12-4 with TRBJ2-1; D gene uncertain. This CDR3 is 15 amino acids long. V was trimmed by 3 bases and J by 6 bases, leaving 15 bases between them. Written as DNA, the CDR3 is TGTGCCAGCAGTTTGGCTTCGATGGGTGTCAATGAGCAGTTCTTC. It yields the protein CASSLASMGVNEQFF.

This clonotype came up a few times. The chain joins TRBV28 to TRBJ1-5; D is possibly TRBD1 (5 bases). This CDR3 is built from 12 residues. Germline loops: CDR1 MDHEN, CDR2 SYDVKM. V was shortened by 5 bases and J by 7 bases, with 9 bases between the two germline ends. The CDR3, as DNA: TGTGCCAGCAGTCGACAGAACCAGCCCCAGCATTTT. This translates into CASSRQNQPQHF.

The V call is TRBV29-1, the J call TRBJ2-4, with 10 bases aligning to TRBD2. V dropped 6 bases and J dropped 5; count of bases not matched to a gene: 4. The CDR3 is 13 amino acids. Germline V gives CDR1 SQVTM, CDR2 ANQGSEA. The CDR3 reads CSVGGLAENIQYF. The CDR3 DNA reads TGCAGCGTCGGTGGACTAGCGGAAAACATTCAGTACTTC.

The rearrangement joins TRBV6-2 or TRBV6-3 to TRBJ2-5; TRBD2 matches at 11 bases. The CDR3 length is 15 residues. V lost 6 bases, J lost 4 bases, and 7 bases stayed unmatched. CDR1 and CDR2 (germline): MNHEY, SVGEGT. The CDR3 DNA reads as TGTGCCAGCAGACCCACTAGCGGGAGTCGAGAGACCCAGTACTTC. As protein: CASRPTSGSRETQYF.

This chain connects TRBV5-1 to TRBJ2-3; possibly TRBD1 for D (5 bases). The germline CDR1 and CDR2 sequences are SGHRS and YFSETQ. V was trimmed by 0 bases and J by 3 bases, leaving 8 bases between them. The CDR3 is made up of 14 amino acids. The CDR3 protein is CASSLEGRTDTQYF. The CDR3 region has the DNA TGCGCCAGCAGCTTGGAGGGGCGGACAGATACGCAGTATTTT.

J is TRBJ2-3 and V is TRBV5-1, with 7 nucleotides matching TRBD2. CDR1 SGHRS and CDR2 YFSETQ come from the germline V gene. J was trimmed by 1 base and V by 1 base; bases with no gene match: 0. The CDR3 totals 14 residues. This chain's CDR3 is CASSLSGGTDTQYF. For the CDR3, the DNA is TGCGCCAGCAGCTTGAGCGGGGGCACAGATACGCAGTATTTT. The complete variable domain, with remaining parts taken from reference TRBV5-1 and TRBJ2-3, reads KAGVTQTPRYLIKTRGQQVTLSCSPISGHRSVSWYQQTPGQGLQFLFEYFSETQRNKGNFPGRFSGRQFSNSRSEMNVSTLELGDSALYLCASSLSGGTDTQYFGPGTRLTVL.

On this clonotype: At one end the junction does not follow the germline gene, possibly because of a read error. V gene TRBV7-6 combines with J gene TRBJ2-3, with D perhaps TRBD1 (6 bases). Per the germline V gene, CDR1 is SGHVS and CDR2 is FNYEAQ. The CDR3 runs 12 residues. The CDR3 region is CASSLTGTFMDF. Here the CDR3 DNA reads TGTGCCAGCAGCCTCACCGGGACATTTATGGATTTT.

The table lists this clonotype with many counts. The chain employs TRBV7-2 and TRBJ2-2; no reliable D call. V was clipped by 1 base and J by 2 bases, with 8 bases between them. From germline, CDR1 is SGHTA and CDR2 FQGNSA. CDR3 length: 15 residues. CDR3: CASSLVSLNTGELFF. Here the CDR3 DNA reads TGTGCCAGCAGCTTAGTGTCCCTTAACACCGGGGAGCTGTTTTTT.

By share, this clonotype counts as medium-sized. The V and J genes are TRBV4-1 and TRBJ2-1; 11 bases agree with TRBD2. The J segment lost 3 bases and the V segment lost 3 bases, leaving 4 bases of the junction unmatched. The CDR3 consists of 16 residues. Germline loops: CDR1 MGHRA, CDR2 YSYEKL. The CDR3 spells CASSQGTSGVYNEQFF. The CDR3 DNA is TGCGCCAGCAGCCAGGGGACTAGCGGTGTCTACAATGAGCAGTTCTTC.